Reported below is one TCR beta chain. The sample originates from a study of blood T cells in healthy people across ages. Combining a sample-barcoded 5' primer with a J-beta primer mix, a second PCR ran for roughly 7 to 12 cycles. Tags on each cDNA molecule came from a template-switch adaptor with 12 random nucleotides. TCRdb processed the 5' RACE reads anew with MiXCR; each CDR3 protein has one entry. The sample lists over 950,000 distinct CDR3 sequences; 51% were seen once. Germline V gives CDR1 MNHEY, CDR2 SMNVEV (reference sequence). CDR3 length: 14 residues. Deletions cut 7 bases from V and 1 base from J, with 11 bases between.

Input material: blood. The clonotype originates from an older woman in good health. The V call is TRBV27, the J call TRBJ2-1; TRBD1 is a possible D gene (6 bases). CDR3 in amino acids: CASMATGSYNEQFF. For the CDR3, the DNA is TGTGCCAGCATGGCGACAGGTTCCTACAATGAGCAGTTCTTC.